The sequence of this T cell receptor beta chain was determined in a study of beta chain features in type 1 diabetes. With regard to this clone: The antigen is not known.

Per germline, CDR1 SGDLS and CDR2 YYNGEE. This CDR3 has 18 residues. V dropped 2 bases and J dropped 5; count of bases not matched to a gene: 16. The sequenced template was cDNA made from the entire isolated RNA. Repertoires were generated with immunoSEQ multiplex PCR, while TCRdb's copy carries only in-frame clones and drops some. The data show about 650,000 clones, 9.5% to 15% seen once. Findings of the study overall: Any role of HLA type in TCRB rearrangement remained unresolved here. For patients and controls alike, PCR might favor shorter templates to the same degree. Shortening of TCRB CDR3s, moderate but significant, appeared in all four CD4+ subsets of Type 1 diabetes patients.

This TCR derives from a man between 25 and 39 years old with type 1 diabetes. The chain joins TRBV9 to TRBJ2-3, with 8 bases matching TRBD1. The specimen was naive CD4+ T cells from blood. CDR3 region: CASSVLYGDRRLGDTQYF. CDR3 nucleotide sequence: TGTGCCAGCAGCGTTCTCTACGGGGACAGGAGATTAGGAGATACGCAGTATTTT.